This T cell receptor beta chain was captured by sequencing in a study of shared clonotypes between healthy human individuals. V was trimmed by 6 bases and J by 5 bases, leaving 20 bases between them. The germline gives CDR1 MNHEY, CDR2 SVGAGI. This CDR3 has 15 amino acids. Notes on this clone: The antigen is not known.

Study-level findings and limits: Measured sharing among donors was expected to vary with sequencing depth. Sampling was confined to blood; repertoires within tissues likely differ.

The study ran the assay at deep level. Genomic DNA per cell subset filled all wells of several immunoSEQ plates. Clones were sequenced by immunoSEQ multiplex PCR, and TCRdb holds only the in-frame ones, with some missing. The sample lists millions of clones; approximately 95% were seen once. Naive CD8 cells lacked CD45RO, underwent positive selection for CCR7 and left out terminally differentiated effector memory CD45RA+ cells. The clonotype originates from a young man in good health. The specimen sequenced was naive CD8+ T cells sorted from blood. The V gene is TRBV6-5, the J gene TRBJ2-7, with D possibly matching TRBD1 (7 bases). This CDR3 is CASSPAGRTGDEQYF. As DNA, the CDR3 is TGTGCCAGCAGCCCCGCTGGGAGGACAGGAGACGAGCAGTACTTC.